These 16 T cell receptor beta chains originate from one sample sequenced in a study of blood T cell repertoires in COVID-19. Some clones are missing from TCRdb's copy, which holds only in-frame ones; the method was immunoSEQ multiplex PCR. The sample carries fewer than 75,000 clones, 89% recorded once. Sequencing used peripheral blood. The origin of the receptors is a man aged 55 to 70 with acute or convalescent COVID-19.

CDR3 sequence reads: CASSWDRDSPLHF. The CDR3 DNA reads TGTGCCAGCAGTTGGGACAGGGATTCACCCCTCCACTTT. The J gene is TRBJ1-6, the V gene TRBV6-5, with 9 nucleotides matching TRBD1. This CDR3 has 13 residues. CDR1 MNHEY and CDR2 SVGAGI come from the germline V gene. V shed 4 bases and J 8 bases; nucleotides not matched to a gene: 0.

The chain carries TRBV7-2 and TRBJ1-1; 9 bases map to TRBD1. The germline V gene has CDR1 SGHTA and CDR2 FQGNSA. V lost 2 bases and J lost 2; bases outside the gene matches: 3. This CDR3 is 15 amino acids long. The CDR3 loop is CASSLKGQGNTEAFF. The CDR3 DNA follows: TGTGCCAGCAGCTTAAAGGGACAGGGAAACACTGAAGCTTTCTTT.

The V gene is TRBV6-5, the J gene TRBJ1-6, with D unresolved. Trimming left V 6 bases short and J 9 bases short, with 18 bases between. The CDR3 is 15 amino acids. The germline gives CDR1 MNHEY, CDR2 SVGAGI. CDR3 sequence: CASSYQVALGSPLHF. The DNA for the CDR3 is TGTGCCAGCAGCTATCAAGTCGCCCTCGGTTCACCCCTCCACTTT.

This chain uses TRBV5-6 with TRBJ2-2; D unresolved. Trimming left V 5 bases short and J 6 bases short, with 17 bases between. From germline, CDR1 is SGHDT and CDR2 YYEEEE. CDR3 length: 15 amino acids. CDR3 region: CASRTPGSWSGELFF. The CDR3 coding sequence is TGTGCCAGCAGAACCCCAGGCAGTTGGTCCGGGGAGCTGTTTTTT.

This chain uses TRBV6-5 with TRBJ2-1; the match to TRBD1 covers 8 bases. CDR3 length equals 15 residues. V shed 4 bases and J 1 base; nucleotides not matched to a gene: 3. Germline-derived CDR1 and CDR2 are MNHEY and SVGAGI. CDR3 residues: CASSFGTGSYNEQFF. CDR3 bases: TGTGCCAGCAGTTTTGGGACAGGTTCCTACAATGAGCAGTTCTTC.

CDR3 coding DNA: TGCGCCAGCAGCAGCCTGTCTTCAGGGGGCGTAGAGACCCAGTACTTC. Its translation is CASSSLSSGGVETQYF. The V call is TRBV5-1, the J call TRBJ2-5; 8 bases map to TRBD1. Germline V CDR1 and CDR2: SGHRS, YFSETQ. The J segment lost 4 bases and the V segment lost 4 bases, leaving 12 bases of the junction unmatched. The CDR3 totals 16 residues.

The CDR3 spells CASSLLAGGPYGYTF. CDR3 in DNA: TGTGCCAGCAGCTTATTGGCAGGGGGTCCCTATGGCTACACCTTC. This sequence joins TRBV7-9 and TRBJ1-2; 7 bases are a match to TRBD1. V was pared by 2 bases and J by 4 bases, with 7 bases of the junction left unmatched. There are 15 residues in the CDR3. Germline CDR1 and CDR2: SEHNR and FQNEAQ (reference sequence).

This sequence joins TRBV5-1 and TRBJ2-4; no reliable D call. The CDR3 is made up of 15 amino acids. Trimming left V 0 bases short and J 0 bases short, with 7 bases between. Germline CDR1 is SGHRS and CDR2 is YFSETQ. In nucleotides, the CDR3 is TGCGCCAGCAGCTTGGACAACCTAGCCAAAAACATTCAGTACTTC. Translated, it gives CASSLDNLAKNIQYF.

The rearrangement links TRBV11-2 to TRBJ2-7; maybe TRBD1 (6 bases). The V end lost 4 bases, the J end lost 0 bases, and 13 bases lay between the germline ends. CDR3 size: 15 residues. Germline CDR1 is SGHAT and CDR2 is FQNNGV. The CDR3 sequence: CASSSPGHLSYEQYF. The DNA for the CDR3 is TGTGCCAGCAGCTCCCCGGGACACCTCTCCTACGAGCAGTACTTC.

The rearrangement uses TRBV2 and TRBJ2-5; TRBD1 agrees at 7 bases. The CDR3 totals 14 residues. Germline lookup yields CDR1 SNHLY and CDR2 FYNNEI. J gave up 2 bases and V 6 bases, and 6 bases lay outside the gene matches. The CDR3 protein is CASSENRGQETQYF. CDR3 nucleotide sequence: TGTGCCAGCAGCGAGAACAGGGGTCAAGAGACCCAGTACTTC.

The V and J genes are TRBV11-2 and TRBJ2-1; 7 bases fit TRBD1. Trimming took 4 bases from V and 7 from J; bases not matched to a gene: 4. The CDR3 loop spans 13 amino acids. CDR1 and CDR2 (germline): SGHAT, FQNNGV. In nucleotides, the CDR3 is TGTGCCAGCAGCTACCGACAGGGAAATGAGCAGTTCTTC. Its translation: CASSYRQGNEQFF.

This rearrangement joins TRBV13 to TRBJ1-1; 7 nucleotides agree with TRBD1. The germline V gene has CDR1 PRHDT and CDR2 FYEKMQ (reference sequence). V lost 5 bases and J lost 7; bases outside the gene matches: 10. This CDR3 region has 14 residues. The CDR3 protein is CASSDRTGWGEAFF. DNA of the CDR3: TGTGCCAGCAGCGACCGGACAGGATGGGGTGAAGCTTTCTTT.

The chain couples TRBV5-1 to TRBJ1-2; 8 bases agree with TRBD1. CDR3 length: 15 amino acids. The V gene's germline CDR1 is SGHRS and CDR2 YFSETQ. Trimming took 0 bases from V and 4 from J; bases not matched to a gene: 5. CDR3 protein: CASSLDAGGVYGYTF. The CDR3 DNA reads TGCGCCAGCAGCTTGGACGCAGGGGGCGTCTATGGCTACACCTTC.

This rearrangement joins TRBV5-4 to TRBJ1-1; TRBD1 might be the D (6 bases). The germline V gene encodes CDR1 SGHNT and CDR2 YYREEE (reference sequence). The CDR3 consists of 13 residues. V shed 7 bases and J shed 1 base, with 11 bases lying between them. The CDR3 coding sequence is TGTGCCAGCCGGTTCAGGGGGAACACTGAAGCTTTCTTT. The encoded protein is CASRFRGNTEAFF.

As DNA, the CDR3 is TGTGCCACCAGCAGAGAACTAAGGGGCAGGACCTCTAGCAATCAGCCCCAGCATTTT. Its translation is CATSRELRGRTSSNQPQHF. The chain combines TRBV15 with TRBJ1-5, with D maybe TRBD1 (5 bases). The CDR3 runs 19 residues. V was cut by 0 bases and J by 0 bases, with 18 bases left in between. The germline gives CDR1 LNHNV, CDR2 YYDKDF (reference sequence).

The chain has TRBV19 and TRBJ1-1; D is possibly TRBD1 (5 bases). Germline assignment: CDR1 LNHDA and CDR2 SQIVND (reference sequence). V lost 5 bases and J lost 1, with 11 bases in between. This CDR3 spans 14 amino acids. The DNA of the CDR3 is TGTGCCAGTAGTTTTCGACAGTCGAACACTGAAGCTTTCTTT. Its translation: CASSFRQSNTEAFF.